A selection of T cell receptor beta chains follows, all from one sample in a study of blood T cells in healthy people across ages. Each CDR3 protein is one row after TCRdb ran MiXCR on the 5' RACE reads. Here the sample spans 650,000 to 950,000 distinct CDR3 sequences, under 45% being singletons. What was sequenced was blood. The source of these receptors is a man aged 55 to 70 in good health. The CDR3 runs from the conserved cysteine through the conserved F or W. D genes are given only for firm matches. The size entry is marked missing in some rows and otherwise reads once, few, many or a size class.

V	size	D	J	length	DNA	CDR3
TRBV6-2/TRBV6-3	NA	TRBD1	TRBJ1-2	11	TGTGCCAGCAGTGACAGGGCTGGCTACACCTTC	CASSDRAGYTF
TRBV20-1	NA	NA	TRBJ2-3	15	TGCAGTGCTGCCCCCGGGGGCCGCCTAGGCGATACGCAGTATTTT	CSAAPGGRLGDTQYF
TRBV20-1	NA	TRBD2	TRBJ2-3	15	TGCAGTGCTAGAGAGGGGACTACCCCACAGAATACGCAGTATTTT	CSAREGTTPQNTQYF
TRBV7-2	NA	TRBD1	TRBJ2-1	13	TGTGCCAGCAGCTTTACGGGGACAGGCGATAAGTTCTTC	CASSFTGTGDKFF
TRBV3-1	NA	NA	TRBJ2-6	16	TGTGCCAGCAGCCAAGATTGGGGCTCAGGGGCCAACGTCCTGACTTTC	CASSQDWGSGANVLTF
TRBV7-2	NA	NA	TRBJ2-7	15	TGTGCCAGCAGCCCCGTACTAGGGGCCTACAATGAGCAGTACTTC	CASSPVLGAYNEQYF
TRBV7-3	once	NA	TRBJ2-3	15	TGTGCCAGCAGCTCTCAGGGGGGTCTCACAGATACGCAGTATTTT	CASSSQGGLTDTQYF
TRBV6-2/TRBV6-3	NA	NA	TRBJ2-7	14	TGTGCCAGCAGTTACTGGGAGCAGTCCAACGAGCAGTACTTC	CASSYWEQSNEQYF
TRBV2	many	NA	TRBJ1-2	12	TGTGCCAGCAGTGGGCAAAACTATGGCTACACCTTC	CASSGQNYGYTF
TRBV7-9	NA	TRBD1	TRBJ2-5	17	TGTGCCAGCAGCTTAGCCGCTCCGGTCAGGGGGAGAGAGACCCAGTACTTC	CASSLAAPVRGRETQYF
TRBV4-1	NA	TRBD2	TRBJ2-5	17	TGCGCCAGCAGCCAAGGGCGACTAGCTTCGGACCAAGAGACCCAGTACTTC	CASSQGRLASDQETQYF
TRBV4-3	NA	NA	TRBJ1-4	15	TGCGCCAGCCGACCGGGACTCTCAACTAATGAAAAACTGTTTTTT	CASRPGLSTNEKLFF
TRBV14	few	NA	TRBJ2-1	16	TGTGCCAGCAGCCAAAAACGTTCCGGGGGCAACAATGAGCAGTTCTTC	CASSQKRSGGNNEQFF